This TCR beta chain was identified in a study of T cell changes during pregnancy in multiple sclerosis. Germline CDR1 and CDR2: SNHLY and FYNNEI. This CDR3 has 14 amino acids. V lost 3 bases and J lost 4; bases outside the gene matches: 2. The protocol was immunoSEQ multiplex PCR, while the TCRdb copy is restricted to in-frame clones and leaves out a portion. This repertoire shows roughly 29,000 clones, about 89% found once; its top ten account for approximately 6.6%. Here the sequenced sample was CD8+ T cells from peripheral blood mononuclear cells, taken after pregnancy. The source of this sequence is a female donor with multiple sclerosis, enrolled in a pregnancy study. The rearrangement links TRBV2 to TRBJ2-7, with 11 bases lining up with TRBD2. CDR3 region: CASSETSGIYEQYF. The CDR3, as DNA: TGTGCCAGCAGTGAGACTAGCGGGATTTACGAGCAGTACTTC.